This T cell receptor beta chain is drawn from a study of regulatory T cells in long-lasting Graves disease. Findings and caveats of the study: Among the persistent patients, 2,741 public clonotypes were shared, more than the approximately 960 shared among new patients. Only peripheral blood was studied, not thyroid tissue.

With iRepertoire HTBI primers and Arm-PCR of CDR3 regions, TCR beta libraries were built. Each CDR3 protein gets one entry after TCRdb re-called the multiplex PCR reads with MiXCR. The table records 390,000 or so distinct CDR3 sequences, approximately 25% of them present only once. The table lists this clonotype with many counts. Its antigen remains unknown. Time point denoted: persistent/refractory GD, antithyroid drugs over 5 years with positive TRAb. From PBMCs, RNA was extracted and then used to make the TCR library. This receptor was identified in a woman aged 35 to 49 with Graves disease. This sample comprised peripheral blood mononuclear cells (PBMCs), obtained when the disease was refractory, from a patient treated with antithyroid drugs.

The CDR3, as DNA: TGTGCCAGCAGTTTGTCAGGACGTCTTCTTAGCAATCAGCCCCAGCATTTT. This sequence encodes CASSLSGRLLSNQPQHF. The chain couples TRBV28 to TRBJ1-5; D not resolved. The germline gives CDR1 MDHEN, CDR2 SYDVKM. The CDR3 is 17 amino acids. Trimming cost V 3 bases and J 0 bases, with 15 bases left between them.